The entry that follows covers one TCR beta chain sequence. The data were taken from a study of PD-L1 blockade in urothelial cancer. Study-level information: Analyses used blood from 3 weeks (second dose) and 6 weeks after treatment start.

The CDR3 is 17 residues long. Germline loops: CDR1 MGHRA, CDR2 YSYEKL. V dropped 3 bases and J dropped 3; count of bases not matched to a gene: 11. Generated by immunoSEQ multiplex PCR, the TCRdb table keeps only in-frame clones and is missing some. The sample holds over 45,000 clones, nearly 90% seen once. The sequencing used PBMCs, collected around atezolizumab (anti-PD-L1) treatment. This TCR was recovered from a man in his sixties with urothelial cancer. The chain recombines TRBV4-1 with TRBJ1-5, with 7 bases aligning to TRBD1. CDR3: CASSQTPYRGLNQPQHF. As DNA, the CDR3 is TGCGCCAGCAGCCAGACACCCTACAGGGGCCTCAATCAGCCCCAGCATTTT.